Sequencing of this T cell receptor beta chain was carried out in a study of T-cell reconstitution after alpha-beta-depleted transplantation in children. Overall study results and limits: T-cell counts and diversity were attributed mostly to newly produced T cells one year after transplant. Surviving recipient cells, namely T cells and thymic progenitors, were the source of high day-60 TCRbeta diversity in some patients. Reportedly, roughly two months post-transplant, alpha-beta T cells arose from several hundred expanded graft clones.

Remarks on this clonotype: Its antigen is not identified.

CDR1 is LGHNA, CDR2 YNFKEQ, per germline. V gave up 0 bases and J gave up 7 bases; unmatched junction bases: 5. CDR3 size: 15 residues. Unique molecular identifiers were built into the TCRbeta library. Each CDR3 protein gets one entry after TCRdb re-called the PCR reads with MiXCR. This sample yields about 120,000 distinct CDR3 sequences, of which 10% to 13% are seen a single time; less than 35% belongs to the top ten. The sample here was PBMCs, taken before TCRalphabeta/CD19-depleted stem cell transplant. V usage is TRBV4-2 and J usage is TRBJ2-1; 8 bases map to TRBD1. This TCR derives from a boy under 10 years old with acute lymphoblastic leukemia, due to receive a stem cell transplant. As DNA, the CDR3 is TGTGCCAGCAGCCAAGAATCGGACAGGGCTAATGAGCAGTTCTTC. Its translation is CASSQESDRANEQFF.